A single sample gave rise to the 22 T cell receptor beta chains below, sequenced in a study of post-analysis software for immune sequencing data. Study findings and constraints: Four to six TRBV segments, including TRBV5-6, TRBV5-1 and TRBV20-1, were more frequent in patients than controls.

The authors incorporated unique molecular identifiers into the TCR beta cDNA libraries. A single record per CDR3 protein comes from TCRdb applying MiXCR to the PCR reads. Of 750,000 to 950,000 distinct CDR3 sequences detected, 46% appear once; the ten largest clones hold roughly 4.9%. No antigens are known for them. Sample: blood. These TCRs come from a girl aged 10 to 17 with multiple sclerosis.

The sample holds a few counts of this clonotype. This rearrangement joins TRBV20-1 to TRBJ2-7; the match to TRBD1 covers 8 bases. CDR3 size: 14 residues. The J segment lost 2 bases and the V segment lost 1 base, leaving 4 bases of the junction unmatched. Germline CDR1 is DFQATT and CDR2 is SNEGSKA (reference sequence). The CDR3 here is CSARGAGGTYEQYF. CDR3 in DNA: TGCAGTGCTAGAGGGGCAGGGGGCACCTACGAGCAGTACTTC.

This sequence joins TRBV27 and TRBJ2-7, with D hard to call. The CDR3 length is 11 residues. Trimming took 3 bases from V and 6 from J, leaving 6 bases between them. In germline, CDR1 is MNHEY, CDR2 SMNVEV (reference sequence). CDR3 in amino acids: CASSFFGEQYF. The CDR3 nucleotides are TGTGCCAGCAGTTTCTTCGGCGAGCAGTACTTC.

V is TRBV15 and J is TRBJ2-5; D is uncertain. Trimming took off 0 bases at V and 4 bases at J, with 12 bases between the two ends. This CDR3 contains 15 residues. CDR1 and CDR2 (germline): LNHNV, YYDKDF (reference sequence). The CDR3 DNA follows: TGTGCCACCAGCAGAGATGGGGTTTTGCGAGAGACCCAGTACTTC. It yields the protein CATSRDGVLRETQYF.

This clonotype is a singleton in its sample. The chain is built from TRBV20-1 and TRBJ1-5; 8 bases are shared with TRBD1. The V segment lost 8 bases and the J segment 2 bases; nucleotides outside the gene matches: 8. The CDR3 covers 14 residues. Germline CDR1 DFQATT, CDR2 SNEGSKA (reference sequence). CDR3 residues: CSFDRGIGNQPQHF. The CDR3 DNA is TGCAGTTTCGACAGGGGAATAGGCAATCAGCCCCAGCATTTT.

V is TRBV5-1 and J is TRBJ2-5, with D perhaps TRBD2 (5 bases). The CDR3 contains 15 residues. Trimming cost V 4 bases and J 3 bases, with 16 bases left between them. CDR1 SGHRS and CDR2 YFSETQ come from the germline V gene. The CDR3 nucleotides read TGCGCCAGCAGCCTCCTTGGGAGCGCGGAAGAGACCCAGTACTTC. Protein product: CASSLLGSAEETQYF. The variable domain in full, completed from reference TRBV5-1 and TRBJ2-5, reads KAGVTQTPRYLIKTRGQQVTLSCSPISGHRSVSWYQQTPGQGLQFLFEYFSETQRNKGNFPGRFSGRQFSNSRSEMNVSTLELGDSALYLCASSLLGSAEETQYFGPGTRLLVL.

The CDR3 sequence is CSARRQGAYEQYF. CDR3 bases: TGCAGTGCTAGACGGCAGGGAGCGTACGAGCAGTACTTC. The chain couples TRBV20-1 to TRBJ2-7; D is perhaps TRBD1 or TRBD2 (5 bases each). The V gene's germline CDR1 is DFQATT and CDR2 SNEGSKA (reference sequence). CDR3 length: 13 residues. Trimming stripped 2 bases from V and 4 bases from J, with 12 bases between.

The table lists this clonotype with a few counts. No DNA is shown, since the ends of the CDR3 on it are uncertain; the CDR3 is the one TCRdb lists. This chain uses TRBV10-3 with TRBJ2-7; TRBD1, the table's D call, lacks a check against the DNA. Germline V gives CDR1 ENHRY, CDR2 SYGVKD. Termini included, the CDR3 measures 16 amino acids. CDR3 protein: CAISVVGPGAVYEQYF.

The chain's CDR3 is CSAGGSEEGPYNEQFF. Here the CDR3 DNA reads TGCAGTGCAGGAGGCTCTGAGGAGGGACCCTACAATGAGCAGTTCTTC. V is TRBV20-1 and J is TRBJ2-1; a possible D gene is TRBD2 (6 bases). V was trimmed by 6 bases and J by 2 bases, leaving 20 bases between them. The CDR3 contains 16 residues. Germline lookup yields CDR1 DFQATT and CDR2 SNEGSKA (reference sequence).

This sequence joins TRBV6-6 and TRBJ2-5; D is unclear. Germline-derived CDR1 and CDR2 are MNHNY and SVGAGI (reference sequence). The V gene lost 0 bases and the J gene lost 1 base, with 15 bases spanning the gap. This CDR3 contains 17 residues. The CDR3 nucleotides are TGTGCCAGCAGTTACTCTCAAGGGTTTAAGTCCCAAGAGACCCAGTACTTC. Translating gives CASSYSQGFKSQETQYF.

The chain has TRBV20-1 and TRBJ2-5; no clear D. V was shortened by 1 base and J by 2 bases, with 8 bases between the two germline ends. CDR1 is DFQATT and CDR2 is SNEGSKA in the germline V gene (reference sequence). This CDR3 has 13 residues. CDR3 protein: CSARVNTQETQYF. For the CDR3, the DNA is TGCAGTGCTAGAGTCAACACTCAAGAGACCCAGTACTTC.

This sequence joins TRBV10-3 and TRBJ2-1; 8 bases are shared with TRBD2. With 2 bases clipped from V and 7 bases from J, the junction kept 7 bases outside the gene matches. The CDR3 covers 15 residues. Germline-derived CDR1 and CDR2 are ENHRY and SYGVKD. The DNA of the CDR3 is TGTGCCATCAGTGAGCGAGCGGGAGTAGTGAATGAGCAGTTCTTC. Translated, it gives CAISERAGVVNEQFF.

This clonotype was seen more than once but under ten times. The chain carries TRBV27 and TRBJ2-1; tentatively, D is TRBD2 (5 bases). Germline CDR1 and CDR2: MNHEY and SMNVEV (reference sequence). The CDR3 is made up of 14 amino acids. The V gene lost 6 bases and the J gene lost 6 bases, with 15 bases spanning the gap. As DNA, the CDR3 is TGTGCCAGCAGCCACCAACTAGAAGCCAATGAGCAGTTCTTC. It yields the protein CASSHQLEANEQFF.

This CDR3 reads CASSLSPDISGYTF. DNA of the CDR3: TGTGCCAGCAGTTTATCCCCGGACATCTCTGGCTACACCTTC. This chain connects TRBV12-3 or TRBV12-4 to TRBJ1-2; maybe TRBD1 (5 bases). The length of the CDR3 is 14 residues. Between the trimmed V and J ends, which lost 2 bases and 7 bases, there was a span of 14 bases.

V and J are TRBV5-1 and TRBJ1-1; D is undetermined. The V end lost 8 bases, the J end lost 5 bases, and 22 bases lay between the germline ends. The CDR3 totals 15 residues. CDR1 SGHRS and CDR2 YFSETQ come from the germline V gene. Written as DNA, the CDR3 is TGCGCCAGTTCCCTCGGCCTCGACGGAGGTACTGAAGCTTTCTTT. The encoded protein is CASSLGLDGGTEAFF.

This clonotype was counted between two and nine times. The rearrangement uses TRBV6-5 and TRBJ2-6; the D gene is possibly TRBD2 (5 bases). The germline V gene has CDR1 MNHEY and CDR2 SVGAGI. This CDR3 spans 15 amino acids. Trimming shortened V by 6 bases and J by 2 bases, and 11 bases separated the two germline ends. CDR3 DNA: TGTGCCAGCAGAGAGGGTACTACTGGGGCCAACGTCCTGACTTTC. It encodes CASREGTTGANVLTF.

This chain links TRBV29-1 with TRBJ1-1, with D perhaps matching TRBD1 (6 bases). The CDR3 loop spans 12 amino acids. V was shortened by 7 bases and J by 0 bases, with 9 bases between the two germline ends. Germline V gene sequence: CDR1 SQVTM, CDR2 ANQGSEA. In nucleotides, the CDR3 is TGCAGCGCGGGACAAATGAACACTGAAGCTTTCTTT. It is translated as CSAGQMNTEAFF.

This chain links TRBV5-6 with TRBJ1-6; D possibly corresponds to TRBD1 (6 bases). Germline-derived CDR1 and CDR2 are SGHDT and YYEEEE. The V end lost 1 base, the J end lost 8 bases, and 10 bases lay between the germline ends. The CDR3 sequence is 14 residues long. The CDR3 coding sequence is TGTGCCAGCAGCTTGCTCAGGGGATATTCACCCCTCCACTTT. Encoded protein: CASSLLRGYSPLHF.

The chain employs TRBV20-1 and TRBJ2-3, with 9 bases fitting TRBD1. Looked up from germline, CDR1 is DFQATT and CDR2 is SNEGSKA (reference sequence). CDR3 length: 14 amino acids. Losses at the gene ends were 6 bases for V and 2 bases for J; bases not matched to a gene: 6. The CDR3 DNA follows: TGCAGTGCAAACAGGGGGCAGGTCACAGATACGCAGTATTTT. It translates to CSANRGQVTDTQYF.

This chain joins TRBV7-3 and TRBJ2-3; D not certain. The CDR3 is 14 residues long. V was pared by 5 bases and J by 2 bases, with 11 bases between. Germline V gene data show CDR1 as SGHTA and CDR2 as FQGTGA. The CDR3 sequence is CASSATPITDTQYF. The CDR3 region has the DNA TGTGCCAGCAGCGCAACACCGATCACAGATACGCAGTATTTT.

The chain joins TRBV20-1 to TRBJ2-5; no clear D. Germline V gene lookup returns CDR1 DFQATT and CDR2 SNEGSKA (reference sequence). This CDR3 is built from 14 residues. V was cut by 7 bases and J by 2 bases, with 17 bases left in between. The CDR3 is CSDVWLGGQETQYF. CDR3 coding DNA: TGCAGTGACGTCTGGCTCGGTGGGCAAGAGACCCAGTACTTC.

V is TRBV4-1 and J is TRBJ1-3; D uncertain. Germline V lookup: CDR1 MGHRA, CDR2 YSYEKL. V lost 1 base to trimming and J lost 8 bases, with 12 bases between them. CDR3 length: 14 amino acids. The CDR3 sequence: CASSQGELRHTIYF. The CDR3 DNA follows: TGCGCCAGCAGCCAAGGGGAGTTAAGGCACACCATATATTTT.

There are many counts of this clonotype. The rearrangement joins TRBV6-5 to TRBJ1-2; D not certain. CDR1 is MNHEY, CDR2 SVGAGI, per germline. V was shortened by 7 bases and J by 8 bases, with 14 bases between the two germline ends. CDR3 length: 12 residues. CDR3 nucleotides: TGTGCCAGCACCTACTGGAGGGCAGGCTACACCTTC. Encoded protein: CASTYWRAGYTF.